This record concerns one T cell receptor beta chain sequence. This specimen comes from a study of blood T cell repertoires in COVID-19. Some clones are missing from TCRdb's copy, which holds only in-frame ones; the method was immunoSEQ multiplex PCR. The table records about 140,000 clones, around 79% of them present only once. Trimming took 2 bases from V and 5 from J; bases not matched to a gene: 6. The length of the CDR3 is 15 residues. The germline V gene encodes CDR1 SNHLY and CDR2 FYNNEI. This clonotype originated in a woman aged 45-65 years who had recovered from COVID-19. Specimen: PBMCs or T cells enriched from blood (not recorded which). The chain uses TRBV2 and TRBJ1-5; 7 nucleotides match TRBD1. CDR3 protein: CASSEQGQKYQPQHF. The CDR3 coding sequence is TGTGCCAGCAGTGAACAGGGACAGAAATATCAGCCCCAGCATTTT.